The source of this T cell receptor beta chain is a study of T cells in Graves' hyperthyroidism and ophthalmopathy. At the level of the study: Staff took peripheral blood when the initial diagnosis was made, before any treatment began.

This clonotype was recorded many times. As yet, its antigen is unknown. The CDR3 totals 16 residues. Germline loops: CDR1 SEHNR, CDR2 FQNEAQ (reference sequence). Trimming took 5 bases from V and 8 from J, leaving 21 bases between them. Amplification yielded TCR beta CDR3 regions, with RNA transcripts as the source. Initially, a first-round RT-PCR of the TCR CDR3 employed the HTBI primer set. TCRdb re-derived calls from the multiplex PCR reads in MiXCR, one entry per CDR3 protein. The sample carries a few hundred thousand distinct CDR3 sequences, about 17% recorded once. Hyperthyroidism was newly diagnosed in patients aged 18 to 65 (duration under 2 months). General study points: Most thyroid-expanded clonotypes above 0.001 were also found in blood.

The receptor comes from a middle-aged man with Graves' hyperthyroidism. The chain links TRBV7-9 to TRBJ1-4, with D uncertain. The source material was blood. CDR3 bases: TGTGCCAGCAGCGACCCGGACGGTGGGGATCTCGAAAAACTGTTTTTT. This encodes CASSDPDGGDLEKLFF.